The 5 T cell receptor beta chains presented below share a single source sample, sequenced in a study of cytomegalovirus exposure and HLA in healthy donors. Libraries were prepared by immunoSEQ multiplex PCR; TCRdb keeps only in-frame clonotypes and omits some of them. The repertoire holds hundreds of thousands of clones, roughly 87% seen once, with around 11% in the top ten. Sequencing was carried out using PBMCs. The source is a man between 18 and 35 years old in good health and CMV-seropositive.

CDR3 protein: CASSSLAGGAYNEQFF. DNA for the CDR3: TGTGCCAGCAGCTCTCTAGCGGGAGGGGCCTACAATGAGCAGTTCTTC. The chain links TRBV11-2 to TRBJ2-1; 12 bases map to TRBD2. Germline V gives CDR1 SGHAT, CDR2 FQNNGV. The J segment lost 2 bases and the V segment lost 4 bases, leaving 3 bases of the junction unmatched. The CDR3 sequence is 16 residues long.

V gene TRBV11-2 combines with J gene TRBJ2-7, with D perhaps matching TRBD2 (6 bases). The CDR3 length is 11 residues. Per germline, CDR1 SGHAT and CDR2 FQNNGV. The V and J ends lost 10 bases and 2 bases respectively, with 9 bases between them. The CDR3 bases are TGTGCCATCGGACTACCCTACGAGCAGTACTTC. Translating gives CAIGLPYEQYF. The whole variable domain, filled in from reference TRBV11-2 and TRBJ2-7, reads EAGVAQSPRYKIIEKRQSVAFWCNPISGHATLYWYQQILGQGPKLLIQFQNNGVVDDSQLPKDRFSAERLKGVDSTLKIQPAKLEDSAVYLCAIGLPYEQYFGPGTRLTVT.

This chain joins TRBV5-1 and TRBJ2-3; D may be TRBD2 (5 bases). Trimming cost V 1 base and J 0 bases, with 15 bases left between them. Germline V gene sequence: CDR1 SGHRS, CDR2 YFSETQ. This CDR3 has 17 amino acids. CDR3 nucleotide sequence: TGCGCCAGCAGCTTGACGGGAAGCGCCCCTAGCACAGATACGCAGTATTTT. As protein: CASSLTGSAPSTDTQYF.

V usage is TRBV29-1 and J usage is TRBJ1-1, with D maybe TRBD1 (5 bases). This CDR3 comprises 13 residues. Germline V gene sequence: CDR1 SQVTM, CDR2 ANQGSEA. V lost 7 bases and J lost 0, with 12 bases in between. The CDR3 sequence is CSGLGQLNTEAFF. CDR3 sequence (DNA): TGCAGCGGGTTGGGGCAGTTGAACACTGAAGCTTTCTTT. The full variable domain, rest sourced from reference TRBV29-1 and TRBJ1-1, is SAVISQKPSRDICQRGTSLTIQCQVDSQVTMMFWYRQQPGQSLTLIATANQGSEATYESGFVIDKFPISRPNLTFSTLTVSNMSPEDSSIYLCSGLGQLNTEAFFGQGTRLTVV.

The chain is built from TRBV6-6 and TRBJ1-1; D is perhaps TRBD1 (5 bases). Germline V lookup: CDR1 MNHNY, CDR2 SVGAGI (reference sequence). The CDR3 contains 12 residues. Trimming took off 8 bases at V and 5 bases at J, with 12 bases between the two ends. CDR3 sequence: CASEVEGTEAFF. Written as DNA, the CDR3 is TGTGCCAGCGAGGTTGAGGGGACTGAAGCTTTCTTT.